A single sample is the source of the 3 T cell receptor beta chains below, sequenced in a study of cytomegalovirus exposure and HLA in healthy donors. PCR employed 60 Vbeta and 13 Jbeta primers. Some clones are missing from TCRdb's copy, which holds only in-frame ones; the method was immunoSEQ multiplex PCR. The table records some 150,000 clones, approximately 8.9% of them present only once. Sequencing was carried out using PBMCs. Receptors were obtained from a woman between 35 and 50 years old in good health and CMV-seropositive.

J is TRBJ1-4 and V is TRBV11-3, with 8 bases identical to TRBD1. In germline, CDR1 is SGHNT, CDR2 YENEEA. This CDR3 spans 14 amino acids. Germline trimming cut 5 bases from V and 5 bases from J; bases unmatched to any gene: 4. Written as DNA, the CDR3 is TGTGCCAGCAGCCTCAGGGGGCAGAATGAAAAACTGTTTTTT. This gives the protein CASSLRGQNEKLFF.

The chain couples TRBV10-3 to TRBJ2-7, with D possibly being TRBD2 (5 bases). V lost 2 bases, J lost 3 bases, and 5 bases lay in between. Per the germline V gene, CDR1 is ENHRY and CDR2 is SYGVKD. This CDR3 is built from 12 residues. The CDR3 coding sequence is TGTGCCATCAGTGAGCGGGGCTACGAGCAGTACTTC. As protein: CAISERGYEQYF.

In the case of this clone: A read error may account for a junction end that differs from germline. V and J are TRBV11-1 and TRBJ2-2; TRBD2 agrees at 11 bases. In germline, CDR1 is SGHAT, CDR2 FQDESV (reference sequence). CDR3 size: 15 residues. CDR3 residues: CASSLAGGNTGELFF. CDR3 DNA sequence: TGTGCCAGCAGCCTAGCGGGGGGAAACACCGGGGAGCTGTTTTTT.